The rows below give T cell receptor beta chains drawn from one sample of a study of cytomegalovirus exposure and HLA in healthy donors. Profiling relied on immunoSEQ multiplex PCR, and the TCRdb table lists in-frame clones only, not all of them. The sample records some 140,000 clones, less than 90% being singletons. Sequencing was performed on PBMCs. The receptors here all came from a man aged 18 to 29 in good health and CMV-seropositive. CDR3s include the opening cysteine and the closing phenylalanine or tryptophan. The D gene is left open where the match is weak. The size field is filled for only some rows; it gives once, few, many or a size class.

j_call d_call v_call clone_size cdr3_aa cdr3_nt
TRBJ2-3 TRBD2 TRBV5-4 NA CASLLSGGHTDTQYF TGTGCCAGCCTTCTAAGCGGGGGCCACACAGATACGCAGTATTTT
TRBJ1-2 NA TRBV7-6 NA CASSLAGIFGDGYTF TGTGCCAGCAGCTTAGCAGGGATCTTCGGGGATGGCTACACCTTC
TRBJ1-1 TRBD1 TRBV4-2 NA CASSHGQGRMNTEAFF TGTGCCAGCAGCCACGGACAGGGGCGCATGAACACTGAAGCTTTCTTT
TRBJ1-2 NA TRBV7-6 NA CASSSPFGPNYGYTF TGTGCCAGCAGCTCCCCTTTTGGGCCTAACTATGGCTACACCTTC
TRBJ2-1 NA TRBV6-1 NA CASSEGMTGEQFF TGTGCCAGCAGTGAGGGAATGACGGGGGAGCAGTTCTTC
TRBJ1-2 NA TRBV9 NA CASSVGAGPSYGYTF TGTGCCAGCAGCGTAGGGGCAGGGCCCTCCTATGGCTACACCTTC
TRBJ1-4 NA TRBV6-1 NA CASSEGTALNEKLFF TGTGCCAGCAGTGAAGGGACAGCCCTTAATGAAAAACTGTTTTTT
TRBJ2-7 TRBD2 TRBV4-3 NA CASSPRGGREEQYF TGCGCCAGCAGCCCGAGGGGAGGGCGCGAGGAGCAGTACTTC
TRBJ2-7 NA TRBV6-5 NA CATPGLTYEQYF TGTGCCACCCCAGGTCTCACCTACGAGCAGTACTTC
TRBJ2-7 TRBD1 TRBV27 NA CASSTPKGAIYEQYF TGTGCCAGCAGCACCCCGAAGGGGGCCATCTACGAGCAGTACTTC
TRBJ2-7 TRBD1 TRBV25-1 once CASSVGDSFFEQYF TGTGCCAGCAGTGTAGGGGACAGCTTCTTTGAGCAGTACTTC
TRBJ2-1 NA TRBV5-1 NA CASSSTGQRYNEQFF TGCGCCAGCAGCTCGACGGGACAACGATACAATGAGCAGTTCTTC
TRBJ1-3 TRBD1 TRBV4-3 NA CASSHQGAGNTIYF TGCGCCAGCAGCCACCAGGGGGCTGGAAACACCATATATTTT
TRBJ1-2 TRBD1 TRBV6-5 NA CASSSTGGAHYGYTF TGTGCCAGCAGTTCTACAGGGGGCGCACATTATGGCTACACCTTC
TRBJ1-2 NA TRBV6-5 few CASSYQEAYGYTF TGTGCCAGCAGTTACCAGGAGGCCTATGGCTACACCTTC
TRBJ2-7 TRBD1 TRBV7-2 NA CASSLGPGQASYEQYF TGTGCCAGCAGCCTCGGGCCGGGACAGGCATCCTACGAGCAGTACTTC
TRBJ1-2 NA TRBV19 NA CASSMEGNYGYTF TGTGCCAGTAGTATGGAGGGGAACTATGGCTACACCTTC
TRBJ1-2 TRBD1 TRBV18 few CASSPSGQVYGYTF TGTGCCAGCTCACCAAGCGGACAGGTCTATGGCTACACCTTC
TRBJ2-1 TRBD2 TRBV10-3 few CAISQAATSGSREQFF TGTGCCATCAGTCAGGCGGCGACTAGCGGGAGCCGTGAGCAGTTCTTC
TRBJ1-1 TRBD1 TRBV4-3 NA CASSQHRGRDTEAFF TGCGCCAGCAGCCAACATAGGGGGCGAGACACTGAAGCTTTCTTT